This T cell receptor (beta chain) was observed in a study of T cells in Graves' hyperthyroidism and ophthalmopathy. This clonotype was picked up a small number of times. Amplified regions were TCR beta CDR3 sequences from RNA transcripts. First-round RT-PCR with HTBI primers amplified the TCR CDR3 region. Using its own MiXCR run on the multiplex PCR reads, TCRdb lists one record per CDR3 protein. The table lists some 620,000 distinct CDR3 sequences, under 20% of them singletons, with 3.5% to 4% in the top ten. The study excluded patients with uncontrolled infection, other autoimmune disease, pregnancy or lactation. Orbital computed tomography, thyroid ultrasound, serum thyroxine and TRAb, and clinical symptoms together informed the diagnoses. The CDR3 length is 14 residues. V lost 0 bases, J lost 3 bases, and 10 bases lay in between. Per germline, CDR1 SGHRS and CDR2 YFSETQ.

This receptor was identified in a woman aged 25-40 years with Graves' hyperthyroidism. The chain joins TRBV5-1 to TRBJ2-7; D remains ambiguous. Sequenced input: blood. The CDR3 bases are TGCGCCAGCAGCTTGGATCCAAGCGTCTACGAGCAGTACTTC. Its protein is CASSLDPSVYEQYF. Looking up the rest from reference TRBV5-1 and TRBJ2-7 gives the full variable domain: KAGVTQTPRYLIKTRGQQVTLSCSPISGHRSVSWYQQTPGQGLQFLFEYFSETQRNKGNFPGRFSGRQFSNSRSEMNVSTLELGDSALYLCASSLDPSVYEQYFGPGTRLTVT.